This T cell receptor (beta chain) was captured by sequencing in a study of stem cell transplantation in POMP-related autoinflammatory disease. General study results and limits: Unique TRB V-J gene pairings were limited in number in patients with PRAID.

Repertoires were generated with immunoSEQ multiplex PCR, while TCRdb's copy carries only in-frame clones and drops some. The sample consists of tens of thousands of clones, 82% of them appearing once. Per germline, CDR1 MDHEN and CDR2 SYDVKM. The CDR3 spans 15 residues. V lost 7 bases to trimming and J lost 6 bases; unmatched junction nucleotides: 9. Comment on this clone: No antigen is known for it.

This chain links TRBV28 with TRBJ2-7, with 13 bases lining up with TRBD2. This clonotype originated in a human donor with POMP-related autoinflammation and immune dysregulation (PRAID). This specimen consisted of CD4+ T cells from PBMCs, obtained before stem cell transplantation. This chain's CDR3 is CASKILAGGPGEQYF. CDR3 DNA sequence: TGTGCCAGCAAAATACTAGCGGGAGGGCCGGGCGAGCAGTACTTC.